This T cell receptor (beta chain) was retrieved from a study of radiotherapy plus CTLA-4 blockade in lung cancer. Study information: Objective responses were recorded in over 15% of patients, with disease control recorded in around 30%.

Chemo-refractory metastatic non-small-cell lung cancer patients underwent focal radiation alongside CTLA-4 blockade with ipilimumab. Germline loops: CDR1 SEHNR, CDR2 FQNEAQ (reference sequence). The CDR3 has 14 amino acids. With 8 bases removed from V and 0 bases from J, the gap between germline ends came to 13 bases. Generated by immunoSEQ multiplex PCR, the TCRdb table keeps only in-frame clones and is missing some. The sample yields approximately 50,000 clones, 73% seen once. Broader study findings: How blood T cell clones changed early, along with interferon-beta, reportedly forecast response best. Blood TCR clones of tumor origin expanded after radiotherapy plus ipilimumab.

Note on this clone: What it recognizes is unknown.

The rearrangement joins TRBV7-9 to TRBJ2-5; a weak D match, TRBD1 (5 bases). The sequence was collected from a human donor with non-small cell lung cancer who had a complete response to radiotherapy plus ipilimumab. Sequenced here: peripheral blood, sampled from a patient treated with radiotherapy plus ipilimumab. The CDR3 DNA reads TGTGCCAGCTCAGGGCAGCCGTACCAAGAGACCCAGTACTTC. Its protein is CASSGQPYQETQYF.